This entry describes one TCR beta chain. It has no known antigen specificity. Base-call qualities are not available, and no considerably larger clone is one nucleotide away. This specimen comes from a study of technical replicates of blood from a few donors (dated by TCRdb to between 2016 and 2019). From V the trimming removes 2 bases and from J it removes 3 bases, while the gene matches leave 4 bases of the junction unaccounted for. CDR3 length: 15 amino acids, cysteine to phenylalanine. Only the CDR3 DNA stays, 45 bases, in frame from base 1. The germline V gene yields SGDLS for CDR1 and YYNGEE for CDR2. The library was built by means of the immunoSEQ multiplex PCR assay. Held by TCRdb, this immuneACCESS table contains in-frame sequences only and omits some clones. Under half of the omission traces to an unresolved V gene where checked; the cause of the rest is unknown. For this sample there are about 79,000 clones; about 91% appear just once. In total, the top ten clones hold 0.3% to 0.45% of the sample.

Material: T cells isolated from PBMCs. The rearrangement joined TRBV9 to TRBJ2-2, with 7 bases aligning to TRBD2. The TCR was taken from a human donor in good health. Some clones in this sample may be carry-over from other donors' samples. The sequenced DNA: TGTGCCAGCAGCGTTAACCTAGCGGACACCGGGGAGCTGTTTTTT. This translates into CASSVNLADTGELFF.